The entry below gives a single T cell receptor (beta chain) sequence along with its context. What it recognizes is unknown. TCRdb re-called the reads through MiXCR, storing one row per CDR3 protein. The sample yields fewer than 300,000 distinct CDR3 sequences, under 30% seen once. This entry is derived from a study of T cell repertoires in cytomegalovirus infection. General study findings and limits: Based on cumulative public TCR beta family frequency, carriers of CMV plus the relevant HLA were identified.

The V gene lost 3 bases and the J gene lost 3 bases, with 8 bases spanning the gap. In germline, CDR1 is DFQATT, CDR2 SNEGSKA (reference sequence). The CDR3 has 12 residues. Sequencing input: PBMCs. This TCR was sampled from a human donor in good health (CMV status not recorded). Some clones in this sample may be carry-over from other donors' samples. This chain joins TRBV20-1 and TRBJ2-5; perhaps TRBD1 as D (5 bases). The CDR3 region is CSARGREETQYF. The CDR3 DNA sequence: TGCAGTGCTAGGGGCAGGGAAGAGACCCAGTACTTC.